This paragraph reports one T cell receptor (beta chain). Repertoires were generated with immunoSEQ multiplex PCR, while TCRdb's copy carries only in-frame clones and drops some. The sample has fewer than 120,000 clones; more than 75% are singletons. The data originate from a study of blood T cell repertoires in COVID-19. Trimming took 0 bases from V and 5 from J, leaving 7 bases between them. This CDR3 comprises 13 residues. This TCR was sampled from a woman aged 45-60 years with acute or convalescent COVID-19. Sequencing used peripheral blood. This sequence joins TRBV12-3 or TRBV12-4 and TRBJ1-2; a weak D match, TRBD1 (5 bases). CDR3 bases: TGTGCCAGCAGTTTAGCCCGACAGTATGGCTACACCTTC. It translates to CASSLARQYGYTF.